This T cell receptor (beta chain) was captured in a study of cytomegalovirus exposure and HLA in healthy donors. The study's findings and limits: Sequencing likely produced, as an artifact, a cluster of highly shared sequence variants. With later analysis, a missense DCLRE1C variant became linked to TCR beta V- and J-gene trimming.

Comment on this clone: Its target is not known.

PCR amplification relied on 60 Vbeta primers (plus 13 Jbeta primers). Assay: immunoSEQ multiplex PCR; the TCRdb copy retains only in-frame clones and omits some. The sample includes more than 70,000 clones, about three quarters of them seen just once. V lost 5 bases and J lost 5; bases outside the gene matches: 11. This CDR3 is built from 15 residues. Germline loops: CDR1 SGHVS, CDR2 FQNEAQ. The sequence derives from a man aged 30-40 years in good health and CMV-seropositive. Specimen: PBMCs. The rearrangement links TRBV7-8 to TRBJ2-7; TRBD1 matches 8 bases. CDR3 in amino acids: CASSPPGTGRDEQYF. For the CDR3, the DNA is TGTGCCAGCAGCCCACCCGGGACAGGTCGCGACGAGCAGTACTTC.